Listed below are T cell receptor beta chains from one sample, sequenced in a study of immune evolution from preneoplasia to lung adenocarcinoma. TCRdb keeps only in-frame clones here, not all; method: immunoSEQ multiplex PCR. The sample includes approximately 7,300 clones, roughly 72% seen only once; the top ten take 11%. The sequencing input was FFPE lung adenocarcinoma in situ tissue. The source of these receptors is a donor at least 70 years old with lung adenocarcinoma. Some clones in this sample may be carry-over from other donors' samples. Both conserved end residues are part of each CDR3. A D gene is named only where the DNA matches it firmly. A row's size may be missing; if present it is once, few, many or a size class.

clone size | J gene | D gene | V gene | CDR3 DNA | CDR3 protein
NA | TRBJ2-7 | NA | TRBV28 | TGTGCCAGCAGTTTGAACCAGGGTCCCTACGAGCAGTACTTC | CASSLNQGPYEQYF
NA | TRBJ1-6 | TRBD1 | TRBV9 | TGTGCCAGCAGCTCATCCGGGACAGGGGCCTCACCCCTCCACTTT | CASSSSGTGASPLHF
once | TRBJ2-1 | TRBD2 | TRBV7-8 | TGTGCCAGCAGGCTCCGCTGGGGGACTAGCGGATACAATGAGCAGTTCTTC | CASRLRWGTSGYNEQFF
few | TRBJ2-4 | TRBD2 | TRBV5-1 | TGCGCCAGCAAAAGGACGGGGGGGGCCAAAAACATTCAGTACTTC | CASKRTGGAKNIQYF
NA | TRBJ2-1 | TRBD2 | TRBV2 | TGTGCCAGCAGTGAAAGTGGGAGGGCCAACAATGAGCAGTTCTTC | CASSESGRANNEQFF
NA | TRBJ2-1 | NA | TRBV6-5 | TGTGCCAGCAGTTACACAGTAAGCTCCTACAATGAGCAGTTCTTC | CASSYTVSSYNEQFF
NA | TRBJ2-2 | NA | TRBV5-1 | TGCGCCAGCAGCTGGACAGAGAACACCGGGGAGCTGTTTTTT | CASSWTENTGELFF
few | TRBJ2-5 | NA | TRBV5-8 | TGTGCCAGCAGCGCTTGGGAACGCCGGGGAGAGACCCAGTACTTC | CASSAWERRGETQYF
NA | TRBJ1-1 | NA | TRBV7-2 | TGTGCCAGCAGCTTAAGCGGCCAGAGCCCCGCTTTCTTT | CASSLSGQSPAFF
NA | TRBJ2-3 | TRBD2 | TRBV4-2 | TGTGCCAGCAGCCAAGAAGGGACTAGCGGCACAGATACGCAGTATTTT | CASSQEGTSGTDTQYF
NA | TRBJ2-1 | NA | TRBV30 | TGTGCCTCTTTACCCGGGCAGTTCTTC | CASLPGQFF
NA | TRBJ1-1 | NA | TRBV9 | TGTGCCAGCAGTTTAAACTCAGGTCTTACTGAAGCTTTCTTT | CASSLNSGLTEAFF
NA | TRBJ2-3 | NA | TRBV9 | TGTGCCAGCAGCGTAGGCGTCCCAGATACGCAGTATTTT | CASSVGVPDTQYF
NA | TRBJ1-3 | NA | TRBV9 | TGTGCCAGCAGCGCCAACCACCGACAGGCCACTGGAAACACCATATATTTT | CASSANHRQATGNTIYF
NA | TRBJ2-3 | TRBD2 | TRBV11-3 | TGTGCCAGCAGCCAAAATGGACTAGCAACCGATACGCAGTATTTT | CASSQNGLATDTQYF
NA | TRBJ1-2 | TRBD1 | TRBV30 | TGTGCCTGGAGGGGGAAGGGGGCTAATAACTATGGCTACACCTTC | CAWRGKGANNYGYTF
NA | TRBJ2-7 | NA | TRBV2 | TGTGCCAGCAGTCCCGAATTATCCTACGAGCAGTACTTC | CASSPELSYEQYF
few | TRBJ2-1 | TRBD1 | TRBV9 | TGTGCCAGCAGCGGCGGACAGGGTGGCTACAATGAGCAGTTCTTC | CASSGGQGGYNEQFF
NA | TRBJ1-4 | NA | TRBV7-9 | TGTGCCAGCAGCCGGGCCGGGGTAACTAATGAAAAACTGTTTTTT | CASSRAGVTNEKLFF
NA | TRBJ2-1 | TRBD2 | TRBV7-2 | TGTGCCAGCAGCTTAGGAATCGGGAGGGTCTACAATGAGCAGTTCTTC | CASSLGIGRVYNEQFF
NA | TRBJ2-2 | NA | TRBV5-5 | TGTGCCAGCAGCCTTTATGGCACCGGAGAGCTGTTTTTT | CASSLYGTGELFF
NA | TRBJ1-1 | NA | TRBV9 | TGTGCCAGCAGCGTATCGTACAGGGAGGTTTCTGAAGCTTTCTTT | CASSVSYREVSEAFF
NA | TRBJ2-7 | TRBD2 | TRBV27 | TGTGCCAGCAGTTTATCTACTAGCGGGACCTACGAGCAGTACTTC | CASSLSTSGTYEQYF
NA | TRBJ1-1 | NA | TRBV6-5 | TGTGCCAGCAGTTACTCAGGCAGAAAGAACACTGAAGCTTTCTTT | CASSYSGRKNTEAFF
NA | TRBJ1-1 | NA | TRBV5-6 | TGTGCCAGCAGCCAGAATACAGGGTTGACTGAAGCTTTCTTT | CASSQNTGLTEAFF
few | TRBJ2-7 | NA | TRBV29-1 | TGCAGCGTTGTACAGCACGAGCAGTACTTC | CSVVQHEQYF
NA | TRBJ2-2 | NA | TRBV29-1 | TGCAGCGTGACCGCTCCAGGGACCGGGGAGCTGTTTTTT | CSVTAPGTGELFF
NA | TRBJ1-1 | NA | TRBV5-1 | TGCGCCAGCCGGGGACAAGTACTCACTGAAGCTTTCTTT | CASRGQVLTEAFF
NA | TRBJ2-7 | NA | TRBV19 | TGTGCCAGTTCACCGGGACACACCTACGAGCAGTACTTC | CASSPGHTYEQYF
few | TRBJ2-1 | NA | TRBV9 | TGTGCCAGCAGCGTACCCGTTACTGCACCCAATGAGGATGAGCAGTTCTTC | CASSVPVTAPNEDEQFF
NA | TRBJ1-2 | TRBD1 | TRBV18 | TGTGCCAGCTCACCACAAGGGGACAGGGTACACTATGGCTACACCTTC | CASSPQGDRVHYGYTF
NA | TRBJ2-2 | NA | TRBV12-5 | TGTGCTAGTGGTTTGGTAGTCTCTAGCCTAGGCTGGAACACCGGGGAGCTGTTTTTT | CASGLVVSSLGWNTGELFF
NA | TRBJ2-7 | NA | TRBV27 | TGTGCCAGCAGTTTATCGCACTACTCCTACGAGCAGTACTTC | CASSLSHYSYEQYF
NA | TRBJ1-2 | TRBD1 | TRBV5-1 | TGCGCCAGCAGCCCGGACGGACAGGGAGGAGGCTACACCTTC | CASSPDGQGGGYTF
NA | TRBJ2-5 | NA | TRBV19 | TGTGCCAGTTCCTATAGCGGCTCCGGGGCAGAGACCCAGTACTTC | CASSYSGSGAETQYF
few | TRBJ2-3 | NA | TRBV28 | TGTGCCAGCACCCTAGGCCGGACTCCAAACACAGATACGCAGTATTTT | CASTLGRTPNTDTQYF
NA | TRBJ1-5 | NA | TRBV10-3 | TGTGCCATCAGTGTTAGGGGTAGCAATCAGCCCCAGCATTTT | CAISVRGSNQPQHF
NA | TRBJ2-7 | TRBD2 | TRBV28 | TGTGCCAGCACACCCTCGCGGGGGGCCCACGAGCAGTACTTC | CASTPSRGAHEQYF
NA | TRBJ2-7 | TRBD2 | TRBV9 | TGTGCCAGCAGCGTAGGGGGGACTAGCGGGGCCTACGAGCAGTACTTC | CASSVGGTSGAYEQYF
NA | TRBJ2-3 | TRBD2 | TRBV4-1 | TGCGCCAGCAGCCCTTTTCCGGGACTAGACACAGATACGCAGTATTTT | CASSPFPGLDTDTQYF
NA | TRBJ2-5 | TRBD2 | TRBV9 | TGTGCCAGCAGCGAAGGCACGACTAGCAGGCAAGAGACCCAGTACTTC | CASSEGTTSRQETQYF
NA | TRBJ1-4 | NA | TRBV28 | TGTGCCAGCAGTCCTAGGACAGCAACTAATGAAAAACTGTTTTTT | CASSPRTATNEKLFF
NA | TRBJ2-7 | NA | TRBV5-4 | TGTGCCAGCAGCTCCCGAGCGAGGGGGTCCTACGAGCAGTACTTC | CASSSRARGSYEQYF
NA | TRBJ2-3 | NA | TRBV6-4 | TGTGCCAGCAGTGACGAGAGTAGTGCGCAGTATTTT | CASSDESSAQYF
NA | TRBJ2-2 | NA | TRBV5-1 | TGCGCCAGCAGCTTAGGGACCGGCGGGGAGCTGTTTTTT | CASSLGTGGELFF
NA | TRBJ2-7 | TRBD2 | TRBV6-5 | TGTGCCAGCAGTTGGGCTAGCGGGACCTACGAGCAGTACTTC | CASSWASGTYEQYF
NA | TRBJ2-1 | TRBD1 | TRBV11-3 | TGTGCCAGCAGCTTTACAGGGGTCAACTACAATGAGCAGTTCTTC | CASSFTGVNYNEQFF
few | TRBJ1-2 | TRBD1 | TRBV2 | TGTGCCAGCAGTGCCGGGACAGGGGGGACTCTTGGCTACACCTTC | CASSAGTGGTLGYTF
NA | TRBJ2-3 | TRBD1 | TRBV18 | TGTGCCAGCTCACCCACAGGGGGGAGAACAGATACGCAGTATTTT | CASSPTGGRTDTQYF
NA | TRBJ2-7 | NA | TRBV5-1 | TGCGCCAGCAGCGCTGAGGACGAGCAGTACTTC | CASSAEDEQYF
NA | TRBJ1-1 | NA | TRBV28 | TGTGCCAGCAGTCTCCGTTATGGGGGACTGACTGAAGCTTTCTTT | CASSLRYGGLTEAFF
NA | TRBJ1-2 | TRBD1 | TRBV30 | TGTGCCTGGAGCCCGGGACAGCAGCAGTTCCAGGGCTACACCTTC | CAWSPGQQQFQGYTF
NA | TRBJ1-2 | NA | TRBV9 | TGTGCCAGCTCCAGGGAGCTGTTCGGTGGCTACACCTTC | CASSRELFGGYTF
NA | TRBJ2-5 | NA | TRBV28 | TGTGCCAGCAATCAAAGGGTACAGACCCAGTACTTC | CASNQRVQTQYF
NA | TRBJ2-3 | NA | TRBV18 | TGTGCCAGCTCACCGCAAGGGTCCACAGATACGCAGTATTTT | CASSPQGSTDTQYF
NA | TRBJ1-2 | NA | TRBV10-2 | TGCGCCAGCAGGGGCCTAGGAGGGGCTAATGGCTACACCTTC | CASRGLGGANGYTF
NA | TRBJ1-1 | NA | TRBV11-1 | TGTGCCAGCAGCTTAGGTTCTGAAGCTTTCTTT | CASSLGSEAFF
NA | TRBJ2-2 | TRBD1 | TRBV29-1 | TGCAGCGTTAAACTTTCAGGGGGATACACCGGGGAGCTGTTTTTT | CSVKLSGGYTGELFF
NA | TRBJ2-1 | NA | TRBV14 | TGTGCCAGCAGCCAAGTCAGGGCTAGCAATGAGCAGTTCTTC | CASSQVRASNEQFF